This T cell receptor (beta chain) was sequenced during a study of cytotoxic CD8 clonotypes in ibrutinib-treated CLL. Overall study results and limits: Elevated clonality accompanied ibrutinib response, with a return toward baseline values at progression.

About this clone: Its antigen remains unidentified.

The germline V gene has CDR1 MNHEY and CDR2 SVGAGI. Between the trimmed V and J ends, which lost 2 bases and 5 bases, there was a span of 9 bases. The CDR3 extends over 13 amino acids. Repertoires were generated with immunoSEQ multiplex PCR, while TCRdb's copy carries only in-frame clones and drops some. The data hold about 180,000 clones, with approximately 84% observed a single time. The sequencing used PBMCs, collected after 24 months of ibrutinib treatment. The sequence was obtained from a human donor with chronic lymphocytic leukemia. V and J are TRBV6-5 and TRBJ2-5; D is uncertain. The CDR3 reads CASSYGDRETQYF. The CDR3 coding sequence is TGTGCCAGCAGTTACGGGGATAGGGAGACCCAGTACTTC.